A selection of T cell receptor beta chains follows, all from one sample in a study of blood T cells in healthy people across ages. MiXCR, applied by TCRdb to the 5' RACE reads, yields one record per CDR3 protein. Here the sample spans about 800,000 distinct CDR3 sequences, more than 45% being singletons. Sequencing was done on a sample of blood. Receptors were obtained from a man aged 30 to 45 in good health. CDR3s include the opening cysteine and the closing phenylalanine or tryptophan. D genes are given only for firm matches. Rows give clone size only sometimes, using once, few, many, or a class for an expanded clone.

size: NA
J: TRBJ2-5
length: 16
D: TRBD1
V: TRBV15
CDR3: CATSLVPTGNQETQYF
DNA: TGTGCCACCAGCTTAGTTCCGACAGGGAACCAAGAGACCCAGTACTTC

size: NA
J: TRBJ2-1
length: 13
D: NA
V: TRBV12-3/TRBV12-4
CDR3: CASRERLDDEQFF
DNA: TGTGCCAGCAGAGAAAGGCTAGACGATGAGCAGTTCTTC

size: NA
J: TRBJ2-5
length: 13
D: TRBD1
V: TRBV6-2/TRBV6-3
CDR3: CASSKGGRETQYF
DNA: TGTGCCAGCAGTAAAGGGGGCCGGGAGACCCAGTACTTC

size: few
J: TRBJ2-4
length: 15
D: NA
V: TRBV2
CDR3: CASSAVGLAKNIQYF
DNA: TGTGCCAGCAGCGCCGTTGGGCTAGCCAAAAACATTCAGTACTTC

size: NA
J: TRBJ1-2
length: 13
D: NA
V: TRBV5-6
CDR3: CASSYSQPYGYTF
DNA: TGTGCCAGCAGCTACAGCCAACCCTATGGCTACACCTTC

size: many
J: TRBJ1-6
length: 15
D: NA
V: TRBV20-1
CDR3: CSARDIGTDNSPLHF
DNA: TGCAGTGCCAGGGACATCGGGACCGATAATTCACCCCTCCACTTT

size: NA
J: TRBJ2-7
length: 14
D: NA
V: TRBV7-2
CDR3: CASSLDQVGGEQYF
DNA: TGTGCCAGCAGCTTAGACCAGGTTGGGGGCGAGCAGTACTTC

size: NA
J: TRBJ2-7
length: 14
D: NA
V: TRBV12-3/TRBV12-4
CDR3: CASSRYREVYEQYF
DNA: TGTGCCAGCAGTCGGTACAGGGAGGTCTACGAGCAGTACTTC

size: NA
J: TRBJ1-2
length: 13
D: NA
V: TRBV9
CDR3: CASSVGQAYGYTF
DNA: TGTGCCAGCAGCGTAGGGCAAGCCTATGGCTACACCTTC

size: NA
J: TRBJ2-5
length: 15
D: NA
V: TRBV20-1
CDR3: CSARDLKEAGWAQYF
DNA: TGCAGTGCTAGAGATCTGAAGGAGGCGGGATGGGCCCAGTACTTC

size: NA
J: TRBJ1-2
length: 10
D: NA
V: TRBV29-1
CDR3: CSVEEGGYTF
DNA: TGCAGCGTTGAGGAGGGGGGCTACACCTTC

size: NA
J: TRBJ1-2
length: 13
D: NA
V: TRBV29-1
CDR3: CSVEWRGAYGYTF
DNA: TGCAGCGTTGAATGGAGGGGGGCCTATGGCTACACCTTC

size: NA
J: TRBJ2-3
length: 14
D: NA
V: TRBV9
CDR3: CVSSVEAGTDTQYF
DNA: TGTGTCAGCAGCGTAGAGGCAGGAACAGATACGCAGTATTTT

size: NA
J: TRBJ2-1
length: 13
D: NA
V: TRBV12-3/TRBV12-4
CDR3: CASSLSPINEQFF
DNA: TGTGCCAGCAGTTTGTCCCCAATCAATGAGCAGTTCTTC

size: NA
J: TRBJ2-1
length: 18
D: NA
V: TRBV9
CDR3: CASSVGGRRVGSYNEQFF
DNA: TGTGCCAGCAGCGTGGGCGGGCGCCGAGTGGGCTCCTACAATGAGCAGTTCTTC

size: NA
J: TRBJ1-1
length: 15
D: NA
V: TRBV2
CDR3: CASRTVGKRNTEAFF
DNA: TGTGCCAGCCGGACGGTAGGGAAGCGGAACACTGAAGCTTTCTTT

size: NA
J: TRBJ2-3
length: 14
D: TRBD2
V: TRBV29-1
CDR3: CSVDERGLTDTQYF
DNA: TGCAGCGTTGACGAGCGGGGGCTTACAGATACGCAGTATTTT

size: NA
J: TRBJ2-5
length: 13
D: NA
V: TRBV12-3/TRBV12-4
CDR3: CASSFNGGETQYF
DNA: TGTGCCAGCAGTTTCAACGGAGGGGAGACCCAGTACTTC

size: few
J: TRBJ1-2
length: 14
D: NA
V: TRBV5-1
CDR3: CASSFVGGPEGYTF
DNA: TGCGCCAGCAGCTTCGTTGGGGGTCCCGAAGGCTACACCTTC

size: few
J: TRBJ2-1
length: 16
D: TRBD2
V: TRBV20-1
CDR3: CSATSTGTSSYNEQFF
DNA: TGCAGTGCGACATCTACCGGGACTAGCTCCTACAATGAGCAGTTCTTC

size: few
J: TRBJ2-5
length: 13
D: NA
V: TRBV10-3
CDR3: CAISDRDQETQYF
DNA: TGTGCCATCAGTGATCGAGACCAAGAGACCCAGTACTTC

size: NA
J: TRBJ1-1
length: 15
D: TRBD1
V: TRBV4-2
CDR3: CASSQAIQGDTEAFF
DNA: TGTGCCAGCAGCCAAGCCATTCAGGGGGACACTGAAGCTTTCTTT

size: NA
J: TRBJ2-5
length: 14
D: TRBD1
V: TRBV15
CDR3: CATSRPGQGEWQYF
DNA: TGTGCCACCAGCAGACCGGGACAGGGCGAGTGGCAGTACTTC

size: NA
J: TRBJ2-1
length: 16
D: TRBD2
V: TRBV5-1
CDR3: CASSLDQREVYNEQFF
DNA: TGCGCCAGCAGCTTGGATCAGCGGGAGGTCTACAATGAGCAGTTCTTC

size: NA
J: TRBJ2-5
length: 13
D: NA
V: TRBV5-6
CDR3: CASSLASPQGRYF
DNA: TGTGCCAGCAGCTTGGCAAGCCCCCAGGGCCGGTACTTC

size: few
J: TRBJ2-2
length: 13
D: NA
V: TRBV29-1
CDR3: CSVESPGAGELFF
DNA: TGCAGCGTTGAAAGCCCGGGGGCCGGGGAGCTGTTTTTT

size: NA
J: TRBJ2-3
length: 15
D: NA
V: TRBV10-3
CDR3: CAITPGRTSTDTQYF
DNA: TGTGCCATCACTCCAGGGCGCACTAGCACAGATACGCAGTATTTT

size: few
J: TRBJ2-7
length: 12
D: TRBD1
V: TRBV10-3
CDR3: CASTGGSDEQYF
DNA: TGTGCCAGTACAGGGGGCTCCGACGAGCAGTACTTC

size: NA
J: TRBJ2-5
length: 17
D: NA
V: TRBV3-1
CDR3: CASSQELGAEGVETQYF
DNA: TGTGCCAGCAGCCAAGAGCTTGGGGCCGAAGGGGTAGAGACCCAGTACTTC

size: NA
J: TRBJ2-1
length: 15
D: TRBD1
V: TRBV4-3
CDR3: CASSQDGQGADEQFF
DNA: TGCGCCAGCAGCCAAGATGGACAGGGGGCGGATGAGCAGTTCTTC

size: many
J: TRBJ2-7
length: 12
D: TRBD2
V: TRBV20-1
CDR3: CSYSGGDRGQYF
DNA: TGCAGTTATTCCGGGGGGGATAGGGGGCAGTACTTC

size: NA
J: TRBJ2-7
length: 14
D: TRBD1
V: TRBV4-1
CDR3: CASTKDRGDYEQYF
DNA: TGCGCCAGCACTAAAGACAGGGGAGACTACGAGCAGTACTTC

size: many
J: TRBJ2-7
length: 15
D: TRBD2
V: TRBV10-3
CDR3: CAISALRGGNYEQYF
DNA: TGTGCCATCAGTGCCCTCCGGGGGGGAAACTACGAGCAGTACTTC

size: NA
J: TRBJ2-7
length: 13
D: TRBD2
V: TRBV9
CDR3: CACSHEWGGEQYF
DNA: TGTGCCTGCAGCCACGAGTGGGGGGGCGAGCAGTACTTC

size: NA
J: TRBJ1-2
length: 15
D: TRBD1
V: TRBV4-2
CDR3: CASSQGGDREIGYTF
DNA: TGTGCCAGCAGCCAAGGTGGGGACAGGGAGATTGGCTACACCTTC

size: NA
J: TRBJ1-2
length: 10
D: NA
V: TRBV12-5
CDR3: CASGTYGYTF
DNA: TGTGCTAGTGGCACATATGGCTACACCTTC

size: NA
J: TRBJ2-5
length: 14
D: NA
V: TRBV2
CDR3: CASSERSRQETQYF
DNA: TGTGCCAGCAGTGAAAGGTCTAGGCAAGAGACCCAGTACTTC

size: NA
J: TRBJ2-5
length: 12
D: NA
V: TRBV15
CDR3: CATSRARETQYF
DNA: TGTGCCACCAGCAGAGCTAGGGAGACCCAGTACTTC

size: few
J: TRBJ2-1
length: 14
D: NA
V: TRBV27
CDR3: CASSSRGGGNEQFF
DNA: TGTGCCAGCAGTTCTCGGGGAGGAGGCAATGAGCAGTTCTTC

size: NA
J: TRBJ2-7
length: 13
D: NA
V: TRBV4-3
CDR3: CASSQARRSEQYF
DNA: TGCGCCAGCAGCCAGGCTAGGCGATCCGAGCAGTACTTC

size: NA
J: TRBJ2-2
length: 14
D: TRBD1
V: TRBV6-1
CDR3: CASSRDSKTGELFF
DNA: TGTGCCAGCAGCCGGGACAGCAAAACCGGGGAGCTGTTTTTT

size: few
J: TRBJ1-2
length: 13
D: NA
V: TRBV29-1
CDR3: CSVDAQGVYGYTF
DNA: TGCAGCGTTGACGCCCAGGGAGTGTATGGCTACACCTTC